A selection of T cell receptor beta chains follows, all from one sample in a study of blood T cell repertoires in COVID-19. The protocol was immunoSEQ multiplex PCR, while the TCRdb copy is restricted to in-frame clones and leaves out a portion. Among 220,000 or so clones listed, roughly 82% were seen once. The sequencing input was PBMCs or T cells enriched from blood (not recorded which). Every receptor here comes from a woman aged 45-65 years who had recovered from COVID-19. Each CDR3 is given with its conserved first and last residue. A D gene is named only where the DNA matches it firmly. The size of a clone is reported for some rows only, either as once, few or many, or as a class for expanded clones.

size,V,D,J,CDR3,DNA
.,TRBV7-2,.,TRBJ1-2,CASSLGQGLGYTF,TGTGCCAGCAGCTTAGGCCAGGGGTTGGGCTACACCTTC
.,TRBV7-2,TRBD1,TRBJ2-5,CASSLDRGPQETQYF,TGTGCCAGCAGCTTGGACAGGGGACCTCAAGAGACCCAGTACTTC
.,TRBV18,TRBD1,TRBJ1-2,CASSSFTGDLYGYTF,TGTGCCAGCTCATCCTTCACAGGGGACCTCTATGGCTACACCTTC
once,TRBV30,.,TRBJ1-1,CACLGREVDTEAFF,TGTGCCTGCCTGGGCCGGGAGGTTGACACTGAAGCTTTCTTT
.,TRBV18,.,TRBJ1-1,CASSPLGPGHAPEAFF,TGTGCCAGCTCACCACTGGGACCGGGACACGCGCCTGAAGCTTTCTTT
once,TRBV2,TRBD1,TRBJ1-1,CASTGQGAQGTEAFF,TGTGCCAGCACCGGACAGGGGGCGCAAGGGACTGAAGCTTTCTTT
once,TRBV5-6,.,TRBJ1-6,CASSFTGNSPLHF,TGTGCCAGCAGTTTTACAGGGAATTCACCCCTCCACTTT
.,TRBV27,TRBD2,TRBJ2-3,CANTPGGLNGTSTDTQYF,TGTGCCAATACTCCGGGGGGGCTTAACGGGACTAGCACAGATACGCAGTATTTT
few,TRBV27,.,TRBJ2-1,CASSLDYYNEQFF,TGTGCCAGCAGTTTAGACTACTACAATGAGCAGTTCTTC
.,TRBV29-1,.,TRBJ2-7,CSVATDLNYEQYF,TGCAGCGTTGCGACCGACTTGAACTACGAGCAGTACTTC
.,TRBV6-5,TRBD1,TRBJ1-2,CASSYDRDHGYTF,TGTGCCAGCAGTTATGACAGGGACCATGGCTACACCTTC
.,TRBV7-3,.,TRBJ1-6,CASSLSGTRYNSPLHF,TGTGCCAGCAGCTTAAGTGGGACACGCTATAATTCACCCCTCCACTTT
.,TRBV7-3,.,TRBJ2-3,CASSLWATDTQYF,TGTGCCAGCAGCTTATGGGCCACAGATACGCAGTATTTT
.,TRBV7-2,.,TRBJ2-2,CASSLQPGGLTNTGELFF,TGTGCCAGCAGCCTGCAGCCAGGGGGGTTAACGAACACCGGGGAGCTGTTTTTT
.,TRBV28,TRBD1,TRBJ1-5,CASSLAGRGRNQPQHF,TGTGCCAGCAGTTTAGCCGGCAGGGGGCGGAATCAGCCCCAGCATTTT
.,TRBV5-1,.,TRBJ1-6,CASRRQSSYNSPLHF,TGCGCCAGCAGGCGGCAGAGCTCCTATAATTCACCCCTCCACTTT
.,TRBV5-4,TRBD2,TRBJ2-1,CASSRSGDSSYNEQFF,TGTGCCAGCAGCCGGAGCGGGGATAGCTCCTACAATGAGCAGTTCTTC
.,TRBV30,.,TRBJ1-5,CAWSGQGHSNQPQHF,TGTGCCTGGAGTGGCCAGGGACACAGCAATCAGCCCCAGCATTTT
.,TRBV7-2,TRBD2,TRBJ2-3,CASSRTGTSGISTDTQYF,TGTGCCAGCAGTCGGACGGGGACTAGCGGGATATCCACAGATACGCAGTATTTT
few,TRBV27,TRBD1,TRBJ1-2,CASRGQGTPGYGYTF,TGTGCCAGCAGGGGACAGGGAACCCCTGGCTATGGCTACACCTTC
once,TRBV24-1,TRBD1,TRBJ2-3,CATSDGTAITQYF,TGTGCCACCAGTGATGGGACAGCCATTACGCAGTATTTT
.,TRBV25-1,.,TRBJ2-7,CASSYGASYEQYF,TGTGCCAGCAGTTATGGGGCATCCTACGAGCAGTACTTC
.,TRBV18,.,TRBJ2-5,CASSPGSRGRGETQYF,TGTGCCAGCTCACCTGGGAGCAGGGGAAGAGGCGAGACCCAGTACTTC
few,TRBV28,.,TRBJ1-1,CASSPGLWKAFF,TGTGCCAGCAGTCCGGGACTCTGGAAAGCTTTCTTT
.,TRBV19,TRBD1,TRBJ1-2,CASSRTGNGYTF,TGTGCCAGTAGCCGGACAGGGAATGGCTACACCTTC